One and the same sample provided the 4 T cell receptor beta chains below, sequenced in a study of cytomegalovirus exposure and HLA in healthy donors. The PCR had 60 Vbeta and 13 Jbeta primers. The data were produced by immunoSEQ multiplex PCR, yet TCRdb's version contains in-frame clones alone and is incomplete. The table records under 200,000 clones, roughly 80% of them present only once. Material: PBMCs. Receptors were obtained from a woman in her thirties or forties in good health and CMV-seronegative.

The chain has TRBV5-1 and TRBJ2-3; TRBD1 agrees at 10 bases. The CDR3 loop spans 14 amino acids. Germline V CDR1 and CDR2: SGHRS, YFSETQ. Trimming at V came to 7 bases and at J to 1 base, leaving 3 bases not matched to a gene. Here the CDR3 DNA reads TGCGCCAGCTCCGGGACAGGGGGCACAGATACGCAGTATTTT. Its translation is CASSGTGGTDTQYF.

V usage is TRBV5-4 and J usage is TRBJ2-3; TRBD2 aligns across 8 bases. The V gene's germline CDR1 is SGHNT and CDR2 YYREEE (reference sequence). After removal of 9 bases from V and 3 bases from J, the junction contained 6 bases not matched to a gene. The CDR3 consists of 13 residues. CDR3 loop: CATQAGVTDTQYF. In DNA, the CDR3 is TGTGCCACGCAAGCGGGGGTAACAGATACGCAGTATTTT. Drawing the rest from reference TRBV5-4 and TRBJ2-3, the complete variable domain is ETGVTQSPTHLIKTRGQQVTLRCSSQSGHNTVSWYQQALGQGPQFIFQYYREEENGRGNFPPRFSGLQFPNYSSELNVNALELDDSALYLCATQAGVTDTQYFGPGTRLTVL.

There are a few counts of this clone. The V call is TRBV5-1, the J call TRBJ2-5, with TRBD2 matching 10 bases. This CDR3 region has 15 residues. Trimming cost V 4 bases and J 5 bases; bases outside gene matches: 8. From germline, CDR1 is SGHRS and CDR2 YFSETQ. DNA for the CDR3: TGCGCCAGCAGCCCGGAGGGACTAGCGACGGAGACCCAGTACTTC. This encodes CASSPEGLATETQYF.

The chain uses TRBV5-1 and TRBJ2-2; 10 bases fit TRBD2. The CDR3 covers 17 residues. Germline V gives CDR1 SGHRS, CDR2 YFSETQ. J lost 5 bases, V lost 0 bases, and 7 bases had no gene match. The CDR3 sequence: CASSLARLAGGTGELFF. CDR3 nucleotide sequence: TGCGCCAGCAGCTTGGCCCGGTTAGCGGGGGGAACCGGGGAGCTGTTTTTT.